This T cell receptor beta chain was sequenced during a study of response to subunit inactivated influenza vaccine. Points from the study as a whole: The authors offered the suggestion that each seasonal influenza vaccination recruits few new T cells.

TCRdb passed the RT-PCR reads through MiXCR, listing each CDR3 protein once. This sample has approximately 310,000 distinct CDR3 sequences, with 21% found just once. On this clonotype itself: Its target is not known.

Trimming removed 2 bases from V and 4 bases from J, with 14 bases in between. Germline loops: CDR1 DFQATT, CDR2 SNEGSKA (reference sequence). This CDR3 region has 14 residues. This chain joins TRBV20-1 and TRBJ2-5, with a tentative D call TRBD1 (5 bases). The source material was PBMCs from blood, sampled approximately 20 months after vaccination. The clonotype comes from a man between 45 and 75 years old who received an inactivated influenza vaccine. Here the CDR3 reads CSARYGYQGETQYF. The DNA of the CDR3 is TGCAGTGCTAGATACGGCTACCAGGGAGAGACCCAGTACTTC.